These 30 T cell receptor beta chains were all obtained from the same sample, sequenced in a study of Graves' ophthalmopathy and Graves' hyperthyroidism. RNA transcripts served as template for amplifying TCR beta CDR3 sequences. An opening RT-PCR round employed HTBI primers and preceded a second-round multiplex PCR. MiXCR was run by TCRdb on the multiplex PCR reads, yielding one entry per CDR3 protein. The repertoire includes approximately 380,000 distinct CDR3 sequences, around a fifth of them detected once, and 2.5% to 3.5% sits in the top ten. Sequenced: peripheral blood. The receptor set was obtained from a woman younger than 30 with stable Graves' hyperthyroidism.

This clonotype was seen repeatedly, ten times or more. The chain links TRBV19 to TRBJ1-1; possible D gene TRBD1, 5 bases. V lost 7 bases, J lost 4 bases, and 13 bases lay in between. Germline values: CDR1 LNHDA, CDR2 SQIVND (reference sequence). The CDR3 covers 13 residues. The CDR3 bases are TGTGCCAGTACAGGGTTGTTCGGCACTGAAGCTTTCTTT. Translated: CASTGLFGTEAFF.

This sequence joins TRBV28 and TRBJ2-5; D is possibly TRBD2 (5 bases). This CDR3 spans 13 amino acids. CDR1 MDHEN and CDR2 SYDVKM come from the germline V gene. Trimming stripped 7 bases from V and 2 bases from J, with 11 bases between. CDR3: CASTEGTQETQYF. The CDR3 nucleotides read TGTGCCAGCACTGAGGGCACACAAGAGACCCAGTACTTC.

This clonotype has a count of ten or more. The chain uses TRBV6-2 or TRBV6-3 and TRBJ2-5, with D possibly TRBD1 on 5 matching bases. Trimming took off 5 bases at V and 1 base at J, with 14 bases between the two ends. The CDR3 is 15 residues long. CDR1 is MNHEY and CDR2 is SVGEGT in the germline V gene. The CDR3 coding sequence is TGTGCCAGCAGTGGACAAATGGCTACCCAAGAGACCCAGTACTTC. Its protein is CASSGQMATQETQYF.

This clonotype was detected ten times or more. This sequence joins TRBV20-1 and TRBJ2-5; D not resolved. The V gene lost 2 bases and the J gene lost 3 bases, with 7 bases spanning the gap. Germline assignment: CDR1 DFQATT and CDR2 SNEGSKA (reference sequence). This CDR3 is 12 amino acids long. Here the CDR3 DNA reads TGCAGTGCTAGAACGACAAAAGAGACCCAGTACTTC. Translation gives CSARTTKETQYF.

This clonotype was detected many times. This chain joins TRBV19 and TRBJ2-7; TRBD2 aligns across 8 bases. The CDR3 has 14 amino acids. Germline CDR1 and CDR2: LNHDA and SQIVND (reference sequence). Trimming cost V 6 bases and J 0 bases; bases outside gene matches: 4. The CDR3 coding sequence is TGTGCCAGTAGCAACGGGGGGGGCTCCTACGAGCAGTACTTC. It specifies CASSNGGGSYEQYF.

This clonotype was counted between two and nine times. The chain recombines TRBV6-1 with TRBJ2-1; D is perhaps TRBD1 or TRBD2 (5 bases each). With 0 bases removed from V and 5 bases from J, the gap between germline ends came to 5 bases. Germline lookup yields CDR1 MNHNS and CDR2 SASEGT. The CDR3 covers 13 residues. The chain's CDR3 is CASSEAGHNEQFF. The CDR3 DNA follows: TGTGCCAGCAGTGAAGCGGGACACAATGAGCAGTTCTTC.

This clonotype has at least ten counts. The gene calls are TRBV12-3 or TRBV12-4 and TRBJ2-5; D is unresolved. V was shortened by 6 bases and J by 3 bases, with 11 bases between the two germline ends. The CDR3 is 13 residues long. The CDR3 spells CASRVRGEETQYF. The CDR3 coding sequence is TGTGCCAGCAGGGTACGTGGGGAAGAGACCCAGTACTTC.

This clonotype has a count of ten or more. The chain uses TRBV7-2 and TRBJ1-5; D unresolved. Germline loops: CDR1 SGHTA, CDR2 FQGNSA. V was clipped by 3 bases and J by 5 bases, with 11 bases between them. The CDR3 contains 14 residues. The CDR3 protein is CASSFLSGDQPQHF. CDR3 nucleotides: TGTGCCAGCAGCTTCTTGTCGGGCGATCAGCCCCAGCATTTT.

This clonotype occurred many times. The rearrangement links TRBV11-3 to TRBJ2-5; no reliable D call. Trimming left V 5 bases short and J 5 bases short, with 21 bases between. From germline, CDR1 is SGHNT and CDR2 YENEEA. The CDR3 loop spans 16 amino acids. The CDR3 nucleotides read TGTGCCAGCAGCCTAAGGACGGAAGCTGGGGTGGAGACCCAGTACTTC. It yields the protein CASSLRTEAGVETQYF.

This clonotype showed up just a few times. CDR3 protein: CAGQGSGEQYF. The DNA of the CDR3 is TGTGCCGGCCAGGGTTCAGGGGAGCAGTACTTC. The rearrangement links TRBV30 to TRBJ2-7; D perhaps matches TRBD1 (5 bases). This CDR3 comprises 11 residues. The germline V gene encodes CDR1 GTSNPN and CDR2 SVGIG (reference sequence). V was pared by 8 bases and J by 7 bases, with 15 bases between.

This clonotype was observed at least ten times. This sequence joins TRBV28 and TRBJ1-1, with D hard to call. The CDR3 runs 16 residues. Germline V gives CDR1 MDHEN, CDR2 SYDVKM. V was trimmed by 5 bases and J by 2 bases, leaving 18 bases between them. Here the CDR3 DNA reads TGTGCCAGCAGTCGCTCAAAGGCCTCGCCTAACACTGAAGCTTTCTTT. This codes for CASSRSKASPNTEAFF.

The J gene is TRBJ1-1, the V gene TRBV20-1, with TRBD1 identical over 7 bases. V trimming: 0 bases; J trimming: 7 bases; junction bases outside the gene matches: 14. CDR1 DFQATT and CDR2 SNEGSKA come from the germline V gene (reference sequence). The CDR3 extends over 16 amino acids. CDR3 bases: TGCAGTGCTAGAGATTTAGGGGACAGCGGCAGGGGTGAAGCTTTCTTT. Amino acid sequence: CSARDLGDSGRGEAFF.

The chain employs TRBV15 and TRBJ1-5, with 9 positions matching TRBD1. From germline, CDR1 is LNHNV and CDR2 YYDKDF (reference sequence). The CDR3 length is 17 residues. Trimming removed 5 bases from V and 0 bases from J; junction bases left unmatched: 8. CDR3 nucleotide sequence: TGTGCCACCAGCTTTTGGGGACAGGGTAGTAGCAATCAGCCCCAGCATTTT. Amino acids: CATSFWGQGSSNQPQHF.

There are many counts of this clonotype. The V call is TRBV7-2, the J call TRBJ2-7; 10 nucleotides line up with TRBD2. CDR3 length equals 18 residues. Per the germline V gene, CDR1 is SGHTA and CDR2 is FQGNSA. The V and J ends lost 5 bases and 1 base, in that order; junction bases with no gene match: 14. CDR3 DNA sequence: TGTGCCAGCAGCCCCCTTAATACCCCTAGCGGGAGTTCCTACGAGCAGTACTTC. It codes for CASSPLNTPSGSSYEQYF.

This chain joins TRBV4-1 and TRBJ1-2, with unresolved D. Germline V gene lookup returns CDR1 MGHRA and CDR2 YSYEKL. CDR3 length: 15 amino acids. V was pared by 4 bases and J by 0 bases, with 12 bases between. CDR3 nucleotide sequence: TGCGCCAGCAGCCCAACCATAGTTGCTAACTATGGCTACACCTTC. It encodes CASSPTIVANYGYTF.

This clonotype was observed many times. The rearrangement links TRBV20-1 to TRBJ1-5; the D gene is possibly TRBD1 (6 bases). The CDR3 covers 13 residues. CDR1 DFQATT and CDR2 SNEGSKA come from the germline V gene (reference sequence). V was shortened by 6 bases and J by 3 bases, with 12 bases between the two germline ends. Here the CDR3 DNA reads TGCAGTGCCCATACAGGGATCAATCAGCCCCAGCATTTT. It yields the protein CSAHTGINQPQHF.

This clonotype was found many times. The chain is built from TRBV12-3 or TRBV12-4 and TRBJ1-1, with a weak D call TRBD1 (5 bases). The V end was cut by 2 bases, the J end by 3 bases, with 10 bases between. This CDR3 comprises 14 residues. The CDR3 DNA follows: TGTGCCAGCAGTTTAAGGGGAGGGGACACTGAAGCTTTCTTT. Translated, it gives CASSLRGGDTEAFF.

This clonotype appeared many times. The rearrangement links TRBV29-1 to TRBJ2-7; 12 nucleotides match TRBD2. Germline V gene sequence: CDR1 SQVTM, CDR2 ANQGSEA. V lost 4 bases, J lost 3 bases, and 1 base stayed unmatched. CDR3 length equals 13 residues. CDR3 amino acids: CSVATSGSYEQYF. CDR3 nucleotide sequence: TGCAGCGTTGCGACTAGCGGGAGCTACGAGCAGTACTTC.

This clonotype showed up just a few times. The rearrangement links TRBV6-2 or TRBV6-3 to TRBJ2-7; 8 nucleotides align to TRBD1. The CDR3 loop spans 13 amino acids. The junction had 6 bases not matched to a gene; V was cut back by 6 bases and J by 5 bases. Germline CDR1 is MNHEY and CDR2 is SVGEGT. Written as DNA, the CDR3 is TGTGCCAGCAGCCAGGACAGGGTACACGAGCAGTACTTC. It yields the protein CASSQDRVHEQYF.

This clonotype has ten or more counts. CDR3 sequence: CASSLGAGGSNNGYTF. CDR3 nucleotide sequence: TGTGCCAGCAGTTTGGGTGCGGGAGGTAGTAATAATGGCTACACCTTC. The chain combines TRBV27 with TRBJ1-2; D uncertain. The CDR3 spans 16 residues. Germline-derived CDR1 and CDR2 are MNHEY and SMNVEV (reference sequence). Trimming left V 3 bases short and J 6 bases short, with 20 bases between.

In DNA, the CDR3 is TGTGCCAGCAGCCCTCAGGGGGCGATCGGAAACACCATATATTTT. It encodes CASSPQGAIGNTIYF. This chain uses TRBV6-1 with TRBJ1-3; 8 bases map to TRBD1. Germline CDR1 MNHNS, CDR2 SASEGT. V was clipped by 6 bases and J by 4 bases; unmatched bases: 8. The CDR3 contains 15 residues.

This clonotype was seen repeatedly, ten times or more. The CDR3: CASSLNKGEAFF. CDR3 bases: TGTGCCAGCAGCTTAAATAAAGGTGAAGCTTTCTTT. This chain connects TRBV11-3 to TRBJ1-1; unclear D gene. From germline, CDR1 is SGHNT and CDR2 YENEEA. This CDR3 is built from 12 residues. V gave up 2 bases and J gave up 7 bases, with 8 bases separating them. Full variable domain (missing parts from reference TRBV11-3 and TRBJ1-1): EAGVVQSPRYKIIEKKQPVAFWCNPISGHNTLYWYLQNLGQGPELLIRYENEEAVDDSQLPKDRFSAERLKGVDSTLKIQPAELGDSAVYLCASSLNKGEAFFGQGTRLTVV.

This clonotype was found many times. V and J are TRBV7-8 and TRBJ1-1; D ambiguous. Germline V gene data show CDR1 as SGHVS and CDR2 as FQNEAQ. The CDR3 totals 13 residues. V shed 1 base and J shed 4 bases, with 7 bases lying between them. The CDR3 sequence is CASSLVLRTEAFF. The CDR3 bases are TGTGCCAGCAGCTTAGTCCTCCGCACTGAAGCTTTCTTT.

In this sample, this clonotype turned up many times. V gene TRBV6-2 or TRBV6-3 combines with J gene TRBJ1-1; possibly TRBD1 for D (5 bases). Germline CDR1 MNHEY, CDR2 SVGEGT. The V end lost 5 bases, the J end lost 1 base, and 14 bases lay between the germline ends. CDR3 length: 15 amino acids. The CDR3 sequence: CASSTPRGTNTEAFF. The CDR3 DNA is TGTGCCAGCAGTACCCCACGGGGGACGAACACTGAAGCTTTCTTT.

This chain uses TRBV28 with TRBJ2-5, with D possibly being TRBD2 (5 bases). This CDR3 spans 12 amino acids. Germline V gene data show CDR1 as MDHEN and CDR2 as SYDVKM. V was trimmed by 11 bases and J by 2 bases, leaving 12 bases between them. The CDR3 DNA follows: TGTGCCGCCGGGGAAAATCAAGAGACCCAGTACTTC. Its translation: CAAGENQETQYF.

This clonotype was recorded many times. The V call is TRBV7-2, the J call TRBJ2-7; TRBD2 agrees at 10 bases. Germline-derived CDR1 and CDR2 are SGHTA and FQGNSA. V lost 5 bases and J lost 5; bases outside the gene matches: 9. The CDR3 runs to 15 residues. DNA for the CDR3: TGTGCCAGCAGCCCCATAGCGGGAGGAGGGGACGAGCAGTACTTC. Its translation is CASSPIAGGGDEQYF.

This clonotype was detected many times. The V call is TRBV6-5, the J call TRBJ1-2; 7 bases map to TRBD1. CDR1 MNHEY and CDR2 SVGAGI come from the germline V gene. V was clipped by 6 bases and J by 6 bases; unmatched bases: 13. This CDR3 spans 15 amino acids. The CDR3 DNA reads as TGTGCCAGCAGCTTTTTGTACAGGGGATCGGATGGCTACACCTTC. Its translation is CASSFLYRGSDGYTF.

In the case of this clonotype: The CDR3 end shows no conserved phenylalanine or tryptophan, and so a read error is likely. This chain connects TRBV9 to TRBJ2-7, with 7 bases lining up with TRBD1. The V segment lost 6 bases and the J segment 0 bases; nucleotides outside the gene matches: 9. CDR3 length: 15 amino acids. Germline-derived CDR1 and CDR2 are SGDLS and YYNGEE. The CDR3, as DNA: TGTGCCAGCATCGGGCCGGGACAGACCTCCTACGAGCAGTACCTC. The encoded protein is CASIGPGQTSYEQYL.

Only a few counts were recorded for this clonotype. V is TRBV11-1 and J is TRBJ2-3; 10 nucleotides line up with TRBD1. The CDR3 is made up of 15 amino acids. Germline-derived CDR1 and CDR2 are SGHAT and FQDESV (reference sequence). The V gene end was trimmed by 4 bases and the J gene end by 3 bases; junction bases not matched to a gene: 4. In DNA form, the CDR3 reads TGTGCCAGCAGCTCATGGGGACAGGGGACAGATACGCAGTATTTT. This translates into CASSSWGQGTDTQYF.

The chain couples TRBV7-2 to TRBJ2-7; D may correspond to TRBD1 or TRBD2 (5 bases each). Trimming stripped 4 bases from V and 10 bases from J, with 20 bases between. The CDR3 sequence is 14 residues long. Germline V gene data show CDR1 as SGHTA and CDR2 as FQGNSA. CDR3 residues: CASSSLMGVGDQYF. CDR3 bases: TGTGCCAGCAGCTCCCTAATGGGAGTGGGGGATCAGTACTTC.